This T cell receptor beta chain was sequenced for a study of vaccination and CD4 T cells after COVID-19. Noted treatment: roughly 11-day PBMC culture with coronavirus spike peptide pools or control peptides (ViraFEST assay). One should note that the unexposed donor's CD4+ T cells were collected before the COVID-19 pandemic (2011-2018). Cultured CD4+ T-cell DNA underwent Oncomine TCR Beta short-read sequencing. Each CDR3 protein is one row after TCRdb ran MiXCR on the PCR reads. In the table there are 5,000 to 7,000 distinct CDR3 sequences, approximately 35% of which are singletons. To note about this clonotype: Its antigen is not identified.

The CDR3 consists of 15 residues. V lost 1 base and J 0 bases, leaving 7 bases between the germline ends. The V gene's germline CDR1 is SEHNR and CDR2 FQNEAQ (reference sequence). Sample: CD4+ T cells from blood, cultured in vitro. The sequence was collected from a human donor in good health. This rearrangement joins TRBV7-9 to TRBJ1-5; D ambiguous. CDR3 residues: CASSLGQYSNQPQHF. Written as DNA, the CDR3 is TGTGCCAGCAGCTTAGGCCAGTATAGCAATCAGCCCCAGCATTTT. The entire variable domain, with the rest obtained from reference TRBV7-9 and TRBJ1-5, is as follows: DTGVSQNPRHKITKRGQNVTFRCDPISEHNRLYWYRQTLGQGPEFLTYFQNEAQLEKSRLLSDRFSAERPKGSFSTLEIQRTEQGDSAMYLCASSLGQYSNQPQHFGDGTRLSIL.